This TCR beta chain originates from a study of OX40 agonist ivuxolimab in advanced cancers. Using immunoSEQ multiplex PCR, the repertoire was profiled, and TCRdb retains in-frame clones only, with some absent. The sample lists approximately 84,000 clones, 89% seen once, with 0.19% in the top ten. Germline CDR1 and CDR2: SGDLS and YYNGEE. The ends lost 1 base at V and 5 bases at J; junction bases unmatched: 12. CDR3 length: 17 residues. The TCR was taken from an adult with an advanced solid tumor such as melanoma, head and neck, liver or kidney cancer. The chain is built from TRBV9 and TRBJ2-1; 7 nucleotides line up with TRBD2. The sequencing used CD4+ or CD8+ T cells sorted from blood, collected in a trial of the OX40 agonist ivuxolimab. As DNA, the CDR3 is TGTGCCAGCAGCGTACCGATTTCGGGGAGGGGTGACAATGAGCAGTTCTTC. Translation: CASSVPISGRGDNEQFF.